This entry describes one T cell receptor (beta chain). The CDR3 has 15 residues. V gave up 2 bases and J gave up 2 bases; unmatched junction bases: 2. From germline, CDR1 is SGHRS and CDR2 YFSETQ. The sample originates from a study of blood T cell repertoires in COVID-19. The assay was immunoSEQ multiplex PCR, and TCRdb's table has in-frame clones only and misses some. The table shows fewer than 80,000 clones, with 90% occurring only once. Sequencing was done on a sample of peripheral blood. The V and J genes are TRBV5-1 and TRBJ2-2, with 8 bases lining up with TRBD2. The origin of this receptor is a woman aged 80 or older with active or convalescent COVID-19. DNA for the CDR3: TGCGCCAGCAGCTTAAGCGGGGGAAACACCGGGGAGCTGTTTTTT. Translated: CASSLSGGNTGELFF.